This is a list of T cell receptor beta chains from one sample in a study of type 1 regulatory T cells. TCRdb itself ran the reads through MiXCR, one entry per CDR3 protein. The data show 80,000 to 100,000 distinct CDR3 sequences, 25% to 40% seen once. The sequenced material came from CD4+ T cells, either the whole sample or a sorted fraction (not recorded which). The receptors were gathered from a human donor in good health. Both conserved end residues are part of each CDR3. A D gene is named only where the DNA matches it firmly. Size is omitted from some rows. Given values are once, few, many or a class for expanded clones.

>.|TRBV5-1|14|TRBJ1-2|few
TGCGCCAGCAGCCAGGACGGAACTAACTATGGCTACACCTTC
CASSQDGTNYGYTF
>.|TRBV20-1|13|TRBJ1-1|many
TGCAGTGCTAGACCTACTTCTTTGCCTGAAGCTTTCTTT
CSARPTSLPEAFF
>.|TRBV18|15|TRBJ2-3|.
TGTGCCAGCTCACCAGAGTCGGCTAGCACAGATACGCAGTATTTT
CASSPESASTDTQYF
>.|TRBV5-4|12|TRBJ2-5|few
TGTGCCAGCAGCTTGACGAAAGAGACCCAGTACTTC
CASSLTKETQYF
>TRBD2|TRBV7-6|18|TRBJ2-1|.
TGTGCCAGCAGCCCCACCGGGACTAGCGGATTCGCTACATATGAGCAGTTCTTC
CASSPTGTSGFATYEQFF
>TRBD2|TRBV28|17|TRBJ2-1|medium-sized
TGTGCCAGCAGAGTTCCGGGTAGCGGGATCTCCTACAATGAGCAGTTCTTC
CASRVPGSGISYNEQFF
>.|TRBV11-3|17|TRBJ2-2|.
TGTGCCAGCAGCTCGCCTAAGACAGGTCCGAACACCGGGGAGCTGTTTTTT
CASSSPKTGPNTGELFF
>.|TRBV20-1|14|TRBJ2-2|few
TGCAGTGCTAGAGGTCTCAGCGGTGCCGGGGAGCTGTTTTTT
CSARGLSGAGELFF
>TRBD1|TRBV6-2/TRBV6-3|14|TRBJ1-2|.
TGTGCCAGCAGTTCTTGGACAGGCACAGGTGGCTACACCTTC
CASSSWTGTGGYTF
>.|TRBV7-7|13|TRBJ2-7|few
TGTGCCAGCGGGGTTGGCCCAGCTTACGAGCAGTACTTC
CASGVGPAYEQYF
>TRBD2|TRBV20-1|17|TRBJ2-1|medium-sized
TGCAGTGCTAGCGGACTAGCGGGAGAGCGAGGGATCAATGAGCAGTTCTTC
CSASGLAGERGINEQFF
>.|TRBV4-3|16|TRBJ2-5|few
TGCGCCAGCAGCCAAGAATCGGGGCTTGGCCAAGAGACCCAGTACTTC
CASSQESGLGQETQYF
>TRBD2|TRBV7-2|15|TRBJ2-3|.
TGTGCCAGCAGTAGCGGGCCTACTAACACAGATACGCAGTATTTT
CASSSGPTNTDTQYF
>.|TRBV10-3|13|TRBJ1-5|.
TGTGCCATCAGTCCAGGGTACAATCAGCCCCAGCATTTT
CAISPGYNQPQHF
>TRBD1|TRBV19|16|TRBJ2-3|.
TGTGCCAGTAGTATCCTGACAGGGTTGAGCACAGATACGCAGTATTTT
CASSILTGLSTDTQYF
>TRBD2|TRBV2|14|TRBJ2-7|.
TGTGCCAGCATGCCGGGACTAGCGGTCTACGAGCAGTACTTC
CASMPGLAVYEQYF
>.|TRBV20-1|11|TRBJ1-3|few
TGCAGTGCACCCCAGGGAAACACCATATATTTT
CSAPQGNTIYF
>TRBD1|TRBV6-6|15|TRBJ1-3|.
TGTGCCAGCAGCTTCGACAGGGCAAGTGGAAACACCATATATTTT
CASSFDRASGNTIYF
>.|TRBV18|16|TRBJ2-1|few
TGTGCCAGCTCATCCGATGGAGGCAGCTCCTACAATGAGCAGTTCTTC
CASSSDGGSSYNEQFF
>TRBD1|TRBV9|16|TRBJ1-3|.
TGTGCCAGCAGCGAGACAGGGACAGGACAACGAAACACCATATATTTT
CASSETGTGQRNTIYF
>.|TRBV19|16|TRBJ1-4|.
TGTGCCAGTAGTCGTCGACAGTCCGCATACAGTGAAAAACTGTTTTTT
CASSRRQSAYSEKLFF
>TRBD2|TRBV5-1|13|TRBJ2-1|once
TGCGCCAGCAGCTTGGGACTAGCGGAGCAGCAGTTCTTC
CASSLGLAEQQFF